The 30 T cell receptor beta chains below were found in one sample sequenced in a study of blood T cell repertoires in COVID-19. The method was immunoSEQ multiplex PCR; TCRdb's version includes in-frame clones alone and lacks a portion of them. The data contain roughly 250,000 clones, roughly four fifths of them singletons. The sample was peripheral blood. Receptors originate from a woman aged 45-59 years with acute or convalescent COVID-19.

The chain links TRBV20-1 to TRBJ2-1, with D possibly matching TRBD1 (5 bases). Germline V gene sequence: CDR1 DFQATT, CDR2 SNEGSKA (reference sequence). V was pared by 2 bases and J by 9 bases, with 8 bases between. The CDR3 has 11 residues. CDR3 coding DNA: TGCAGTGCTAGAATAGGGGTTGAGCAGTTCTTC. It specifies CSARIGVEQFF.

The chain carries TRBV24-1 and TRBJ1-3; TRBD1 agrees at 9 bases. J was trimmed by 4 bases and V by 4 bases; bases with no gene match: 4. The length of the CDR3 is 15 residues. CDR1 and CDR2 from the germline V gene are KGHDR and SFDVKD. The CDR3 sequence: CATSDTGTGGNTIYF. CDR3 DNA sequence: TGTGCCACCAGTGACACCGGGACAGGGGGAAACACCATATATTTT.

The chain links TRBV5-1 to TRBJ1-6, with TRBD1 matching 10 bases. The J segment lost 8 bases and the V segment lost 3 bases, leaving 2 bases of the junction unmatched. CDR1 and CDR2 (germline): SGHRS, YFSETQ. The CDR3 runs 14 residues. In DNA form, the CDR3 reads TGCGCCAGCAGCTCCGGGACAGGGGATTCACCCCTCCACTTT. As protein: CASSSGTGDSPLHF.

CDR3 in DNA: TGTGCCAGCAGTAGGACAGGGGGAGGGTCCTACGAGCAGTACTTC. Encoded protein: CASSRTGGGSYEQYF. The chain employs TRBV6-5 and TRBJ2-7; 10 bases are a match to TRBD1. Germline loops: CDR1 MNHEY, CDR2 SVGAGI. Losses at the gene ends were 5 bases for V and 1 base for J; bases not matched to a gene: 5. The CDR3 covers 15 residues.

The chain joins TRBV4-1 to TRBJ1-3; unclear D gene. Trimming removed 1 base at V and 2 bases at J, with 9 bases between. The CDR3 consists of 15 residues. CDR1 MGHRA and CDR2 YSYEKL come from the germline V gene. The CDR3 sequence is CASSQGADPGNTIYF. CDR3 nucleotide sequence: TGCGCCAGCAGCCAAGGGGCCGACCCTGGAAACACCATATATTTT.

This chain joins TRBV9 and TRBJ2-2; TRBD1 agrees at 7 bases. This CDR3 region has 14 residues. The V and J ends lost 4 bases and 5 bases, in that order; junction bases with no gene match: 5. Germline values: CDR1 SGDLS, CDR2 YYNGEE. The CDR3 DNA is TGTGCCAGCAGCCCCCAGACAGGGACCGGGGAGCTGTTTTTT. Amino acids: CASSPQTGTGELFF.

This clone was counted only a few times. CDR3 region: CASSTPTRLEAFF. The CDR3 DNA reads as TGTGCCAGCAGCACCCCGACTCGGCTTGAAGCTTTCTTT. V and J are TRBV11-2 and TRBJ1-1; D ambiguous. The germline V gene encodes CDR1 SGHAT and CDR2 FQNNGV. Trimming pared 5 bases from V and 7 bases from J, leaving 14 bases between. This CDR3 has 13 residues.

V and J are TRBV7-2 and TRBJ1-2; TRBD1 might be the D (5 bases). Trimming stripped 4 bases from V and 3 bases from J, with 15 bases between. This CDR3 comprises 15 residues. The germline gives CDR1 SGHTA, CDR2 FQGNSA. The CDR3 here is CASSYLQQVDYGYTF. Written as DNA, the CDR3 is TGTGCCAGCAGCTACCTACAACAGGTGGACTATGGCTACACCTTC.

The rearrangement joins TRBV28 to TRBJ1-4; a weak D match, TRBD1 (6 bases). The CDR3 runs to 14 residues. Per the germline V gene, CDR1 is MDHEN and CDR2 is SYDVKM. V shed 4 bases and J shed 4 bases, with 10 bases lying between them. CDR3 sequence (DNA): TGTGCCAGCAGTTCGGGACAACTTAATGAAAAACTGTTTTTT. Translation gives CASSSGQLNEKLFF. The full variable domain, its missing parts supplied by reference TRBV28 and TRBJ1-4, is DVKVTQSSRYLVKRTGEKVFLECVQDMDHENMFWYRQDPGLGLRLIYFSYDVKMKEKGDIPEGYSVSREKKERFSLILESASTNQTSMYLCASSSGQLNEKLFFGSGTQLSVL.

In this sample, this clone turned up once. The V gene is TRBV28, the J gene TRBJ1-5; TRBD1 matches 8 bases. This CDR3 spans 14 amino acids. Germline CDR1 reads MDHEN; CDR2 reads SYDVKM. The J segment lost 7 bases and the V segment lost 6 bases, leaving 8 bases of the junction unmatched. CDR3 coding DNA: TGTGCCAGCAGCTCAGGACAGGGTCGCCAGCCCCAGCATTTT. It translates to CASSSGQGRQPQHF.

This rearrangement joins TRBV27 to TRBJ2-1; D gene ambiguous. This CDR3 spans 15 amino acids. Trimming stripped 6 bases from V and 8 bases from J, with 20 bases between. Germline V lookup: CDR1 MNHEY, CDR2 SMNVEV (reference sequence). The CDR3 region has the DNA TGTGCCAGCAGCCCCGACAACCACGTGTGGGATGAGCAGTTCTTC. Its translation: CASSPDNHVWDEQFF.

The chain couples TRBV25-1 to TRBJ1-6; D might be TRBD1 (5 bases). The length of the CDR3 is 11 residues. Per the germline V gene, CDR1 is MGHDK and CDR2 is SYGVNS. V was shortened by 7 bases and J by 9 bases, with 7 bases between the two germline ends. The CDR3 DNA follows: TGTGCCAGCAAAAGGGGTTCACCCCTCCACTTT. Its translation is CASKRGSPLHF.

The gene calls are TRBV5-7 and TRBJ2-5; D not resolved. TRBV5-7 is filed as an ORF, its function uncertain. CDR3 length equals 16 residues. V lost 0 bases to trimming and J lost 5 bases, with 17 bases between them. The CDR3 DNA is TGTGCCAGCAGCTTGGACGAGGCATCAGACGGCGAGACCCAGTACTTC. It yields the protein CASSLDEASDGETQYF.

This clone was picked up a small number of times. The chain joins TRBV12-3 or TRBV12-4 to TRBJ1-2; no definite D call. CDR3 length: 12 amino acids. The V gene lost 5 bases and the J gene lost 3 bases, with 7 bases spanning the gap. The DNA of the CDR3 is TGTGCCAGCAGTCGAGCGTACTATGGCTACACCTTC. It translates to CASSRAYYGYTF.

The chain uses TRBV6-5 and TRBJ1-3; no clear D. This CDR3 has 12 residues. CDR1 is MNHEY, CDR2 SVGAGI, per germline. Trimming left V 6 bases short and J 5 bases short, with 8 bases between. The CDR3 spells CASSNGRNTIYF. The CDR3 nucleotides are TGTGCCAGCAGCAATGGCAGAAACACCATATATTTT.

V gene TRBV24-1 combines with J gene TRBJ2-3; D might be TRBD2 (6 bases). Germline V CDR1 and CDR2: KGHDR, SFDVKD. This CDR3 is built from 18 residues. Trimming stripped 3 bases from V and 0 bases from J, with 18 bases between. The CDR3 spells CATSDVPGLVSSTDTQYF. CDR3 sequence (DNA): TGTGCCACCAGTGATGTTCCGGGACTCGTATCTAGCACAGATACGCAGTATTTT.

V gene TRBV29-1 combines with J gene TRBJ2-5; 9 bases map to TRBD2. V lost 2 bases, J lost 2 bases, and 6 bases stayed unmatched. CDR1 SQVTM and CDR2 ANQGSEA come from the germline V gene. The CDR3 totals 15 residues. CDR3 DNA sequence: TGCAGCGTTGAATCTGCGGGGGGGTCACAAGAGACCCAGTACTTC. Protein: CSVESAGGSQETQYF.

The chain is built from TRBV6-1 and TRBJ1-2; D unclear. CDR3 length: 14 residues. Germline CDR1 reads MNHNS; CDR2 reads SASEGT. The V end was cut by 2 bases, the J end by 4 bases, with 11 bases between. The CDR3 bases are TGTGCCAGCAGTGAATTTACAGACCCCTATGGCTACACCTTC. It is translated as CASSEFTDPYGYTF.

The chain is built from TRBV19 and TRBJ2-3; D gene uncertain. Between the trimmed V and J ends, which lost 1 base and 4 bases, there was a span of 9 bases. The CDR3 runs 14 residues. In germline, CDR1 is LNHDA, CDR2 SQIVND (reference sequence). CDR3 DNA: TGTGCCAGTAGTATAGCGAGGCCCTCAGATACGCAGTATTTT. It yields the protein CASSIARPSDTQYF.

The sample holds one count of this clone. This chain links TRBV4-2 with TRBJ2-1, with D hard to call. The CDR3 consists of 17 residues. Trimming removed 0 bases at V and 7 bases at J, with 19 bases between. Per germline, CDR1 LGHNA and CDR2 YNFKEQ. CDR3 DNA: TGTGCCAGCAGCCAAGATAGCCCCCAGCGCTCGGGTAATGAGCAGTTCTTC. Protein product: CASSQDSPQRSGNEQFF.

The chain has TRBV29-1 and TRBJ2-1; TRBD2 might be the D (6 bases). CDR3 size: 13 residues. The V gene's germline CDR1 is SQVTM and CDR2 ANQGSEA. The V and J ends lost 7 bases and 9 bases respectively, with 19 bases between them. The CDR3 protein is CSARDFSVGEQFF. DNA of the CDR3: TGCAGCGCTAGGGACTTCAGCGTGGGTGAGCAGTTCTTC.

The rearrangement links TRBV20-1 to TRBJ2-5; D might be TRBD2 (5 bases). V was clipped by 6 bases and J by 5 bases, with 7 bases between them. The CDR3 runs 10 residues. Germline V gives CDR1 DFQATT, CDR2 SNEGSKA (reference sequence). CDR3 sequence: CSAGVETQYF. CDR3 bases: TGCAGTGCGGGAGTGGAGACCCAGTACTTC.

This clone was observed a few times. CDR3 protein: CASSPGRGRNTGELFF. CDR3 coding DNA: TGTGCCAGCAGCCCAGGGCGGGGGCGGAACACCGGGGAGCTGTTTTTT. The chain combines TRBV7-2 with TRBJ2-2; maybe TRBD2 (7 bases). Germline assignment: CDR1 SGHTA and CDR2 FQGNSA. With 5 bases removed from V and 1 base from J, the gap between germline ends came to 14 bases. The CDR3 loop spans 16 amino acids. Supplemented by reference TRBV7-2 and TRBJ2-2, the full variable domain reads GAGVSQSPSNKVTEKGKDVELRCDPISGHTALYWYRQSLGQGLEFLIYFQGNSAPDKSGLPSDRFSAERTGGSVSTLTIQRTQQEDSAVYLCASSPGRGRNTGELFFGEGSRLTVL.

This chain uses TRBV4-1 with TRBJ1-2; 8 nucleotides line up with TRBD1. The trim removed 0 bases at V and 8 bases at J, leaving 11 bases unmatched. CDR1 and CDR2 from the germline V gene are MGHRA and YSYEKL. The CDR3 consists of 16 residues. CDR3 in DNA: TGCGCCAGCAGCCAAGAGGCAGGGGGCGCGGTGGGCGGCTACACCTTC. Translation: CASSQEAGGAVGGYTF.

The chain links TRBV5-6 to TRBJ2-3; 7 bases align to TRBD2. This CDR3 has 16 amino acids. V shed 4 bases, J shed 0 bases, and the junction held 8 bases outside the gene matches. Germline CDR1 SGHDT, CDR2 YYEEEE. In nucleotides, the CDR3 is TGTGCCAGCAGCGTCCTAGCGGCGGCGAGCACAGATACGCAGTATTTT. This sequence encodes CASSVLAAASTDTQYF.

The chain couples TRBV12-3 or TRBV12-4 to TRBJ1-1; 7 bases match TRBD1. The V gene end was trimmed by 5 bases and the J gene end by 5 bases; junction bases not matched to a gene: 5. The length of the CDR3 is 13 residues. The CDR3 DNA follows: TGTGCCAGCAGTGAGGGGGCCGAAACTGAAGCTTTCTTT. This translates into CASSEGAETEAFF.

The table lists this clone with many counts. This rearrangement joins TRBV5-1 to TRBJ2-7, with no clear D. The V gene lost 4 bases and the J gene lost 2 bases, with 7 bases spanning the gap. The germline CDR1 and CDR2 sequences are SGHRS and YFSETQ. The CDR3 runs to 12 residues. CDR3 residues: CASSLTTYEQYF. In DNA form, the CDR3 reads TGCGCCAGCAGCCTGACAACCTACGAGCAGTACTTC.

The chain combines TRBV4-2 with TRBJ2-1, with a possible D match to TRBD2 (6 bases). The germline V gene has CDR1 LGHNA and CDR2 YNFKEQ. The CDR3 runs 15 residues. Trimming cost V 0 bases and J 5 bases, with 11 bases left between them. Written as DNA, the CDR3 is TGTGCCAGCAGCCAAGATGGTGGCGGGGACAATGAGCAGTTCTTC. It yields the protein CASSQDGGGDNEQFF.

The chain combines TRBV2 with TRBJ1-1; D is undetermined. The CDR3 extends over 13 amino acids. V gave up 7 bases and J gave up 7 bases, with 16 bases separating them. CDR1 SNHLY and CDR2 FYNNEI come from the germline V gene. CDR3 coding DNA: TGTGCCAGCACTTCCGAACGGGGTCTTGAAGCTTTCTTT. Translating it yields CASTSERGLEAFF.

This chain uses TRBV6-6 with TRBJ1-1; perhaps TRBD1 as D (6 bases). Per the germline V gene, CDR1 is MNHNY and CDR2 is SVGAGI (reference sequence). The germline V and J ends were trimmed by 5 bases and 4 bases, with 20 bases remaining between them. This CDR3 is built from 16 residues. CDR3 amino acids: CASSPGAGVGPTEAFF. In nucleotides, the CDR3 is TGTGCCAGCAGTCCAGGGGCGGGGGTCGGGCCCACTGAAGCTTTCTTT.